This note documents a single T cell receptor (beta chain) sequence. The record originates from a study of blood T cell repertoires in COVID-19. For the study at large: Samples taken during acute and convalescent COVID-19 were collected in the United States, Italy and Spain. T cells, B-cell-depleted T cells, or PBMCs provided the cDNA or gDNA that served as material.

V was shortened by 6 bases and J by 4 bases, with 14 bases between the two germline ends. The length of the CDR3 is 14 residues. The germline V gene has CDR1 MNHNS and CDR2 SASEGT. As originally analysed: Amplification of reference gene primers provided the estimated nucleated cell counts. Sequenced by immunoSEQ multiplex PCR; TCRdb stores in-frame clones only, minus some. D and trimming come from the DNA, and the V and J calls and clone size come from that table. The sample holds about 180,000 clones, over 75% seen once. The receptor comes from a man aged 60-69 years with acute or convalescent COVID-19. The rearrangement links TRBV6-1 to TRBJ2-3; perhaps TRBD2 as D (6 bases). The specimen was peripheral blood. The CDR3 DNA reads TGTGCCAGCAGCAAGGTGACGGGGGCAGATACGCAGTATTTT. Protein product: CASSKVTGADTQYF.